This record concerns one T cell receptor beta chain sequence. This entry comes from a study of shared clonotypes between healthy human individuals. The overall study: Donors had three CD4 naive, three CD4 memory, two CD8 naive and one CD8 memory plate apiece.

Naive CD8 populations comprised CD45RO-negative cells positively selected for CCR7, excluding terminally differentiated effector memory CD45RA+ cells. The study drew all its donors from Caucasian adults living in Nashville, Tennessee. J lost 4 bases, V lost 8 bases, and 5 bases had no gene match. The CDR3 is 13 residues long. Per germline, CDR1 MNHEY and CDR2 SMNVEV (reference sequence). Assay: immunoSEQ multiplex PCR; the TCRdb copy retains only in-frame clones and omits some. The sample carries approximately 1.9 million clones, 93% recorded once. V and J are TRBV27 and TRBJ1-5; 7 bases align to TRBD1. Source material: naive CD8+ T cells from PBMCs. The TCR comes from a man younger than 35 in good health. Some clones in this sample may be carry-over from other donors' samples. This CDR3 reads CASSDRANQPQHF. Here the CDR3 DNA reads TGTGCCAGCTCTGACAGGGCTAATCAGCCCCAGCATTTT.